This entry lists 27 T cell receptor beta chains sequenced from one sample in a study of T cell responses to AZD1222 COVID-19 vaccine. The table came from immunoSEQ multiplex PCR; TCRdb's copy has only in-frame clones and leaves some out. The sample contains tens of thousands of clones, 88% of which appear only once. This sample comprised peripheral blood, obtained 28 days after the second dose of the MenACWY control vaccine. These receptors all stem from an adult who received the MenACWY meningococcal vaccine as a control.

The chain employs TRBV19 and TRBJ2-6; no definite D call. The V gene lost 7 bases and the J gene lost 0 bases, with 10 bases spanning the gap. From germline, CDR1 is LNHDA and CDR2 SQIVND (reference sequence). CDR3 length equals 15 residues. This CDR3 reads CASTSPRSGANVLTF. Written as DNA, the CDR3 is TGTGCCAGTACTTCCCCGCGCTCTGGGGCCAACGTCCTGACTTTC.

The gene calls are TRBV5-5 and TRBJ1-6; D remains ambiguous. CDR1 and CDR2 (germline): SGHKS, YYEKEE (reference sequence). The CDR3 is 15 amino acids. V lost 2 bases and J 0 bases, leaving 6 bases between the germline ends. The CDR3 sequence is CASSFSSSYNSPLHF. Here the CDR3 DNA reads TGTGCCAGCAGCTTTTCGAGCTCCTATAATTCACCCCTCCACTTT.

This rearrangement joins TRBV11-2 to TRBJ2-3; 10 bases fit TRBD2. The CDR3 has 18 residues. The J segment lost 8 bases and the V segment lost 0 bases, leaving 14 bases of the junction unmatched. Germline V gene data show CDR1 as SGHAT and CDR2 as FQNNGV. The CDR3: CASSLDPIIAGGRSTQYF. CDR3 nucleotide sequence: TGTGCCAGCAGCTTAGATCCGATCATAGCGGGAGGTCGTAGTACGCAGTATTTT.

This chain links TRBV30 with TRBJ1-5, with 9 bases fitting TRBD1. The V gene's germline CDR1 is GTSNPN and CDR2 SVGIG (reference sequence). This CDR3 comprises 14 residues. Germline trimming cut 2 bases from V and 6 bases from J; bases unmatched to any gene: 5. The CDR3 protein is CAWSRTGAAQPQHF. For the CDR3, the DNA is TGTGCCTGGAGTAGGACAGGGGCGGCTCAGCCCCAGCATTTT. Combining the CDR3 with reference TRBV30 and TRBJ1-5 gives the whole variable domain SQTIHQWPATLVQPVGSPLSLECTVEGTSNPNLYWYRQAAGRGLQLLFYSVGIGQISSEVPQNLSASRPQDRQFILSSKKLLLSDSGFYLCAWSRTGAAQPQHFGDGTRLSIL.

The chain has TRBV5-1 and TRBJ2-7; 8 bases map to TRBD1. From germline, CDR1 is SGHRS and CDR2 YFSETQ. V dropped 6 bases and J dropped 0; count of bases not matched to a gene: 2. This CDR3 contains 13 residues. The CDR3 region is CASNRGDSYEQYF. CDR3 nucleotides: TGCGCCAGCAACAGGGGGGACTCCTACGAGCAGTACTTC.

The chain combines TRBV7-2 with TRBJ1-4; the D gene is possibly TRBD1 (6 bases). The CDR3 consists of 15 residues. Deletions cut 5 bases from V and 2 bases from J, with 12 bases between. CDR1 is SGHTA, CDR2 FQGNSA, per germline. The CDR3 protein is CASSITGPTNEKLFF. The CDR3 nucleotides are TGTGCCAGCAGCATTACAGGGCCTACTAATGAAAAACTGTTTTTT.

The gene calls are TRBV4-2 and TRBJ2-2, with D hard to call. V was shortened by 3 bases and J by 3 bases, with 14 bases between the two germline ends. Germline V gene lookup returns CDR1 LGHNA and CDR2 YNFKEQ. The CDR3 has 16 residues. CDR3 region: CASSQRHSADTGELFF. The DNA of the CDR3 is TGTGCCAGCAGCCAGAGGCACTCCGCCGACACCGGGGAGCTGTTTTTT.

The rearrangement joins TRBV12-3 or TRBV12-4 to TRBJ2-7; no clear D. The V end lost 3 bases, the J end lost 2 bases, and 8 bases lay between the germline ends. This CDR3 is built from 13 residues. The chain's CDR3 is CASSLTPTYEQYF. The CDR3 DNA reads as TGTGCCAGCAGTTTGACACCTACCTACGAGCAGTACTTC.

This chain connects TRBV28 to TRBJ1-2, with a tentative D call TRBD1 (6 bases). V was pared by 7 bases and J by 3 bases, with 15 bases between. The CDR3 sequence is 14 residues long. Germline CDR1 MDHEN, CDR2 SYDVKM. CDR3: CASTLGGADYGYTF. As DNA, the CDR3 is TGTGCCAGCACCCTAGGGGGGGCTGACTATGGCTACACCTTC.

The chain has TRBV6-5 and TRBJ2-7; 7 bases are a match to TRBD1. CDR1 is MNHEY, CDR2 SVGAGI, per germline. This CDR3 contains 15 residues. V lost 5 bases and J lost 2; bases outside the gene matches: 9. CDR3 DNA sequence: TGTGCCAGCAGTCTGCTCGGGACAGTTGCCTACGAGCAGTACTTC. Protein sequence: CASSLLGTVAYEQYF.

The chain employs TRBV12-3 or TRBV12-4 and TRBJ1-5; perhaps TRBD1 as D (5 bases). V was trimmed by 6 bases and J by 3 bases, leaving 9 bases between them. The CDR3 spans 13 residues. The CDR3, as DNA: TGTGCCAGCAGCCTGACAGACAATCAGCCCCAGCATTTT. Its protein product is CASSLTDNQPQHF.

This chain uses TRBV5-6 with TRBJ2-7; 11 bases match TRBD1. The J segment lost 7 bases and the V segment lost 4 bases, leaving 19 bases of the junction unmatched. The CDR3 is made up of 18 amino acids. Germline loops: CDR1 SGHDT, CDR2 YYEEEE. CDR3 protein: CASSTGFGLGTGGREQYF. DNA of the CDR3: TGTGCCAGCAGCACAGGATTTGGGCTGGGGACAGGGGGGAGAGAGCAGTACTTC. Together with reference TRBV5-6 and TRBJ2-7, the CDR3 gives the full variable domain: DAGVTQSPTHLIKTRGQQVTLRCSPKSGHDTVSWYQQALGQGPQFIFQYYEEEERQRGNFPDRFSGHQFPNYSSELNVNALLLGDSALYLCASSTGFGLGTGGREQYFGPGTRLTVT.

This clone was detected only once. The genes are TRBV27 and TRBJ1-6; D is unresolved. The CDR3 has 16 residues. The V gene's germline CDR1 is MNHEY and CDR2 SMNVEV (reference sequence). V dropped 3 bases and J dropped 8 bases, with 17 bases sitting between them. The CDR3 is CASSLAPLGRDSPLHF. The CDR3 coding sequence is TGTGCCAGCAGTTTGGCCCCCCTGGGTCGGGATTCACCCCTCCACTTT.

The table lists this clone with a few counts. The V and J genes are TRBV10-2 and TRBJ2-5; D is unresolved. Per the germline V gene, CDR1 is WSHSY and CDR2 is SAAADI. V dropped 0 bases and J dropped 5 bases, with 10 bases sitting between them. This CDR3 contains 14 residues. CDR3 protein: CASSESGYSETQYF. In DNA, the CDR3 is TGCGCCAGCAGTGAGTCGGGCTATTCGGAGACCCAGTACTTC.

The rearrangement links TRBV28 to TRBJ2-7; the match to TRBD1 covers 9 bases. CDR1 is MDHEN and CDR2 is SYDVKM in the germline V gene. The CDR3 covers 13 residues. Trimming cost V 4 bases and J 7 bases; bases outside gene matches: 5. This chain's CDR3 is CASSSTGGWEQYF. CDR3 DNA sequence: TGTGCCAGCAGTTCGACAGGGGGTTGGGAGCAGTACTTC.

This chain joins TRBV5-1 and TRBJ1-1; D might be TRBD1 (5 bases). CDR1 is SGHRS, CDR2 YFSETQ, per germline. Trimming left V 3 bases short and J 5 bases short, with 17 bases between. The CDR3 contains 15 residues. The CDR3 nucleotides are TGCGCCAGCAGCTGGCAGGGTGGAGAGGGGACTGAAGCTTTCTTT. This gives the protein CASSWQGGEGTEAFF.

The chain carries TRBV11-2 and TRBJ2-7, with a weak D call TRBD1 (7 bases). The J call may be incorrect, as the DNA end agrees better with TRBJ2-4. The CDR3 covers 14 residues. Germline CDR1 is SGHAT and CDR2 is FQNNGV. This CDR3 reads CASSPVAGQSIQYF. Here the CDR3 DNA reads TGTGCCAGCAGCCCCGTCGCGGGACAGTCCATTCAGTACTTC.

The chain joins TRBV7-9 to TRBJ2-7; TRBD1 agrees at 9 bases. This CDR3 region has 14 residues. The ends lost 6 bases at V and 9 bases at J; junction bases unmatched: 12. Looked up from germline, CDR1 is SEHNR and CDR2 is FQNEAQ (reference sequence). The DNA for the CDR3 is TGTGCCAGCAGTGGGGGGACAGGGTCGTTTGTGCAGTACTTC. Its translation is CASSGGTGSFVQYF.

The gene calls are TRBV6-5 and TRBJ2-1, with D perhaps TRBD2 (5 bases). The germline gives CDR1 MNHEY, CDR2 SVGAGI. The V end was cut by 9 bases, the J end by 7 bases, with 19 bases between. The CDR3 covers 14 residues. DNA of the CDR3: TGTGCCAGTGAAGCCGGACTCTTCGGGAATGAGCAGTTCTTC. It is translated as CASEAGLFGNEQFF.

The chain uses TRBV29-1 and TRBJ2-7, with 10 bases lining up with TRBD2. V lost 4 bases, J lost 1 base, and 13 bases stayed unmatched. This CDR3 has 17 amino acids. Germline V gives CDR1 SQVTM, CDR2 ANQGSEA. CDR3 region: CSVVGEGRGLASYEQYF. In DNA, the CDR3 is TGCAGCGTTGTCGGCGAGGGGAGGGGACTAGCGTCCTACGAGCAGTACTTC.

CDR3 DNA: TGTGCCAGTAGTACACCCTATGGACTAGCTGTTGAGCAGTTCTTC. Translating gives CASSTPYGLAVEQFF. This rearrangement joins TRBV19 to TRBJ2-1, with 8 nucleotides matching TRBD2. The length of the CDR3 is 15 residues. The J segment lost 9 bases and the V segment lost 4 bases, leaving 11 bases of the junction unmatched. Germline values: CDR1 LNHDA, CDR2 SQIVND (reference sequence).

The chain is built from TRBV3-1 (or the pseudogene TRBV3-2) and TRBJ2-5; 12 bases align to TRBD2. Trimming took 1 base from V and 4 from J; bases not matched to a gene: 7. Germline V gene data show CDR1 as LGHDT and CDR2 as YNNKEL (reference sequence). This CDR3 comprises 17 residues. The CDR3 region has the DNA TGTGCCAGCAGCCAAGGGGTACTAGCGGGAGGAGGAGAGACCCAGTACTTC. Amino acid sequence: CASSQGVLAGGGETQYF.

In its sample, this clone was seen a few times. This sample also contains other DNA sequences that code for the same CDR3. The rearrangement joins TRBV13 to TRBJ2-5; D not certain. The CDR3 is made up of 11 amino acids. Germline V gene lookup returns CDR1 PRHDT and CDR2 FYEKMQ (reference sequence). Between the trimmed V and J ends, which lost 5 bases and 2 bases, there was a span of 3 bases. The CDR3 loop is CASSLQETQYF. In nucleotides, the CDR3 is TGTGCCAGCAGCCTTCAAGAGACCCAGTACTTC.

V usage is TRBV28 and J usage is TRBJ1-2, with TRBD1 matching 8 bases. Germline lookup yields CDR1 MDHEN and CDR2 SYDVKM. The V segment lost 6 bases and the J segment 7 bases; nucleotides outside the gene matches: 7. The CDR3 runs 13 residues. The CDR3 DNA reads TGTGCCAGCAGACCGATCAGGGGGCTTGGCTACACCTTC. Translation: CASRPIRGLGYTF.

This clone has more than one count but fewer than ten. This rearrangement joins TRBV27 to TRBJ2-1; tentatively, D is TRBD1 (5 bases). The CDR3 has 15 amino acids. Germline-derived CDR1 and CDR2 are MNHEY and SMNVEV (reference sequence). Between the trimmed V and J ends, which lost 6 bases and 7 bases, there was a span of 19 bases. The CDR3: CASRRAPGLTNEQFF. The CDR3 DNA is TGTGCCAGCAGACGCGCCCCAGGGTTAACGAATGAGCAGTTCTTC.

Remarks on this clone: Here the CDR3 omits its conserved ending phenylalanine or tryptophan, so a read error is the likely source. No DNA is shown, since the ends of the CDR3 on it are uncertain; the CDR3 is the one TCRdb lists. The chain is built from TRBV29-1 and TRBJ2-7; TRBD1 is taken as the D call from the table, unchecked against the DNA. Germline-derived CDR1 and CDR2 are SQVTM and ANQGSEA. From its first to its last residue, the CDR3 has 11 amino acids. CDR3 sequence: CSVEVGGRFVL.

This chain connects TRBV19 to TRBJ2-7; TRBD2 matches at 11 bases. V lost 4 bases and J lost 0; bases outside the gene matches: 5. The CDR3 contains 16 residues. CDR1 LNHDA and CDR2 SQIVND come from the germline V gene (reference sequence). For the CDR3, the DNA is TGTGCCAGTAGTAAGGTAGGGACTAGCGGCTCCTACGAGCAGTACTTC. This codes for CASSKVGTSGSYEQYF.